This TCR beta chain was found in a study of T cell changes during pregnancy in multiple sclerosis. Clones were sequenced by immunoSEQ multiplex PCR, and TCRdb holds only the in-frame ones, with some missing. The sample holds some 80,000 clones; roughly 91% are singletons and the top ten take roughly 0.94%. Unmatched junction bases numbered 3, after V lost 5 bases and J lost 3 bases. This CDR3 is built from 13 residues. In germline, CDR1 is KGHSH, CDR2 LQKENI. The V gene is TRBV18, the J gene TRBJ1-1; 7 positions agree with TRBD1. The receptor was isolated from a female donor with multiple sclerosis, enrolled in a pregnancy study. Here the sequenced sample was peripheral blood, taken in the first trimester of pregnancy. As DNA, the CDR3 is TGTGCCAGCTCATCCGACAGGGACACTGAAGCTTTCTTT. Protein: CASSSDRDTEAFF.